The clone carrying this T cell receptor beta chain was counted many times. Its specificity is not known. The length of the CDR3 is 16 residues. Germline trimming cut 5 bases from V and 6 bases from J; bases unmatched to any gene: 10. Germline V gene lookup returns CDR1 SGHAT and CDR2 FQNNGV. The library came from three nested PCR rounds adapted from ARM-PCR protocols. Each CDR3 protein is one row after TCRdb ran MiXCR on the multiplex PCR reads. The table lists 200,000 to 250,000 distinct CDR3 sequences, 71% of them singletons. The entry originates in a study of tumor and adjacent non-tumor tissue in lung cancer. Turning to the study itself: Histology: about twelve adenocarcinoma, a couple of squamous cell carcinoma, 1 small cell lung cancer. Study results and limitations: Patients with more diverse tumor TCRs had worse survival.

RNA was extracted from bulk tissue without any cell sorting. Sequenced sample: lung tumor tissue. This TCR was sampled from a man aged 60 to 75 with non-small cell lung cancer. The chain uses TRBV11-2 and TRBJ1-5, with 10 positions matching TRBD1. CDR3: CASSVRDRGISQPQHF. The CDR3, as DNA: TGTGCCAGCAGCGTCCGGGACAGGGGAATCAGTCAGCCCCAGCATTTT. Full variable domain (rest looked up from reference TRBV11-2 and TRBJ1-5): EAGVAQSPRYKIIEKRQSVAFWCNPISGHATLYWYQQILGQGPKLLIQFQNNGVVDDSQLPKDRFSAERLKGVDSTLKIQPAKLEDSAVYLCASSVRDRGISQPQHFGDGTRLSIL.